A selection of T cell receptor beta chains follows, all from one sample in a study of blood T cells in healthy people across ages. TCRdb recomputed calls from the 5' RACE reads with MiXCR, one row per CDR3 protein. The data contain over 500,000 distinct CDR3 sequences, more than 45% of them singletons. Sequenced input: blood. The receptors were gathered from a woman older than 75 in good health. Both conserved end residues are part of each CDR3. A D gene is named only where the DNA matches it firmly. Part of the rows lack a size; the others show once, few, many or a class for expanded clones.

V: TRBV21-1
size: NA
D: NA
J: TRBJ2-7
DNA: TGTGCCAGCAGCAAAGTAAGAGGTCGGCACAATTCCACCTACGAGCAGTACTTC
CDR3: CASSKVRGRHNSTYEQYF

V: TRBV5-1
size: many
D: TRBD2
J: TRBJ2-3
DNA: TGCGCCAGCAGCTTGGCGGCTAGCGGGGGGCCGTCTACGCAGTATTTT
CDR3: CASSLAASGGPSTQYF

V: TRBV28
size: NA
D: TRBD1
J: TRBJ1-2
DNA: TGTGCCAGCAGTTTCCGGGACAGAAGACACTATGGCTACACCTTC
CDR3: CASSFRDRRHYGYTF

V: TRBV27
size: many
D: NA
J: TRBJ2-7
DNA: TGTGCCAGCAGTTTAAAAAGCGGAAGCTCCTACGAGCAGTACTTC
CDR3: CASSLKSGSSYEQYF

V: TRBV5-1
size: many
D: NA
J: TRBJ1-2
DNA: TGCGCCAGCAGCTTGGACGGGGACTATGGCTACACCTTC
CDR3: CASSLDGDYGYTF

V: TRBV20-1
size: NA
D: NA
J: TRBJ2-1
DNA: TGCAGTGCTAGAGATCGGCAGGGCTCCTACAATAAGCAGTTCTTC
CDR3: CSARDRQGSYNKQFF

V: TRBV18
size: NA
D: NA
J: TRBJ1-5
DNA: TGTGCCAGCTCACCTTTTAAGGGAGCTGGCAATCAGCCCCAGCATTTT
CDR3: CASSPFKGAGNQPQHF

V: TRBV25-1
size: NA
D: NA
J: TRBJ1-2
DNA: TGTGCCAGCAGTGATGTCAAGGGCTATGGCTACACCTTC
CDR3: CASSDVKGYGYTF

V: TRBV5-1
size: NA
D: NA
J: TRBJ2-5
DNA: TGCGCCAGCAGCTTGTACAGGAACCAAGAGACCCAGTACTTC
CDR3: CASSLYRNQETQYF

V: TRBV27
size: many
D: NA
J: TRBJ1-5
DNA: TGTGCCAGCAGTCCCTTTGGGGGGTATAGCAATCAGCCCCAGCATTTT
CDR3: CASSPFGGYSNQPQHF

V: TRBV5-1
size: few
D: NA
J: TRBJ1-1
DNA: TGCGCCGGCAGCTTGGGGAAGAACACTGAAGCTTTCTTT
CDR3: CAGSLGKNTEAFF

V: TRBV12-3/TRBV12-4
size: NA
D: NA
J: TRBJ2-1
DNA: TGTGCCAGCAGTCCGATCGGACTACCGGAAAATAACAATGAGCAGTTCTTC
CDR3: CASSPIGLPENNNEQFF

V: TRBV7-2
size: NA
D: NA
J: TRBJ2-3
DNA: TGTGCCAGCAGCTTAGAAGTGGTTAGCGGCACAGATACGCAGTATTTT
CDR3: CASSLEVVSGTDTQYF

V: TRBV2
size: NA
D: NA
J: TRBJ2-3
DNA: TGTGCCAGCGAGGGAGCACCCGGGGATACGCAGTATTTT
CDR3: CASEGAPGDTQYF

V: TRBV28
size: many
D: NA
J: TRBJ1-2
DNA: TGTGCCAGCAGTTTCGGGTCGATGGGCTATGGCTACACCTTC
CDR3: CASSFGSMGYGYTF

V: TRBV2
size: many
D: TRBD2
J: TRBJ2-5
DNA: TGTGCCAGCAGTCCATTCCGACTAGCGGGAGGGCGGGAGACCCAGTACTTC
CDR3: CASSPFRLAGGRETQYF